These 9 T cell receptor beta chains came from one sample sequenced in a study of blood T cell repertoires in COVID-19. Assay used: immunoSEQ multiplex PCR; TCRdb lists only in-frame clones, some missing. This table has fewer than 400,000 clones, 90% appearing once. The sequencing sample was made of PBMCs or T cells enriched from blood (not recorded which). These receptors were obtained from a woman in her 30s who had been exposed to COVID-19.

The J gene is TRBJ1-2, the V gene TRBV20-1; a possible D gene is TRBD1 (5 bases). V was cut by 6 bases and J by 10 bases, with 9 bases left in between. Germline CDR1 reads DFQATT; CDR2 reads SNEGSKA (reference sequence). The CDR3 sequence is 9 residues long. This chain's CDR3 is CSAGGPYTF. CDR3 DNA sequence: TGCAGTGCGGGGGGACCCTACACCTTC.

The CDR3 loop reads CASSPGTGDGYTF. CDR3 DNA sequence: TGTGCCAGCAGCCCCGGGACAGGGGATGGCTACACCTTC. The chain combines TRBV3-1 (or the pseudogene TRBV3-2) with TRBJ1-2, with 10 bases lining up with TRBD1. Germline V gene sequence: CDR1 LGHDT, CDR2 YNNKEL (reference sequence). The CDR3 loop spans 13 amino acids. V shed 4 bases and J 6 bases; nucleotides not matched to a gene: 2.

J is TRBJ1-1 and V is TRBV12-5, with D possibly matching TRBD1 (5 bases). The CDR3 loop spans 15 amino acids. From germline, CDR1 is LGHNT and CDR2 FRNRAP. Trimming removed 7 bases from V and 2 bases from J, with 17 bases in between. The CDR3 loop is CASDTSIDRNTEAFF. CDR3 nucleotides: TGTGCTAGTGACACGTCGATAGACAGAAACACTGAAGCTTTCTTT.

This chain connects TRBV12-3 or TRBV12-4 to TRBJ1-2; TRBD1 is a possible D gene (6 bases). The V end was cut by 7 bases, the J end by 8 bases, with 17 bases between. The CDR3 has 13 amino acids. In nucleotides, the CDR3 is TGTGCCAGCACCCGCGGGGGGCTGTGGGGCTACACCTTC. Its translation is CASTRGGLWGYTF.

The gene calls are TRBV5-4 and TRBJ2-7; maybe TRBD2 (7 bases). Trimming stripped 2 bases from V and 6 bases from J, with 15 bases between. Germline V lookup: CDR1 SGHNT, CDR2 YYREEE (reference sequence). The CDR3 is 14 residues long. The CDR3 DNA is TGTGCCAGCAGCTTTAGGGGGGGCCCTCGCGAGCAGTACTTC. Its translation: CASSFRGGPREQYF.

V and J are TRBV3-1 (or the pseudogene TRBV3-2) and TRBJ1-2, with D possibly being TRBD1 (5 bases). Trimming shortened V by 1 base and J by 6 bases, and 12 bases separated the two germline ends. CDR3 size: 14 residues. Germline-derived CDR1 and CDR2 are LGHDT and YNNKEL (reference sequence). The CDR3, as DNA: TGTGCCAGCAGCCAAGCGGGGGGATTTAATGGCTACACCTTC. Amino acid sequence: CASSQAGGFNGYTF.

This clone was seen once. The V gene is TRBV9, the J gene TRBJ1-2; 8 nucleotides align to TRBD1. CDR1 and CDR2 from the germline V gene are SGDLS and YYNGEE. The CDR3 is made up of 14 amino acids. V was clipped by 6 bases and J by 2 bases; unmatched bases: 6. In nucleotides, the CDR3 is TGTGCCAGCACCCAGACAGGGGCCAACTATGGCTACACCTTC. It specifies CASTQTGANYGYTF.

The genes are TRBV6-2 or TRBV6-3 and TRBJ1-6, with TRBD1 matching over 11 bases. V gave up 5 bases and J gave up 7 bases; unmatched junction bases: 7. CDR3 length: 16 residues. Germline lookup yields CDR1 MNHEY and CDR2 SVGEGT. Here the CDR3 DNA reads TGTGCCAGCAGTCATGGACAGGGGGCGGGCAATTCACCCCTCCACTTT. It codes for CASSHGQGAGNSPLHF.

This chain joins TRBV13 and TRBJ2-1; weak D call: TRBD2 (7 bases). Germline V lookup: CDR1 PRHDT, CDR2 FYEKMQ (reference sequence). The CDR3 runs to 17 residues. Trimming took off 5 bases at V and 0 bases at J, with 17 bases between the two ends. CDR3 DNA sequence: TGTGCCAGCAGCCCCCTCGCGGGGGCGAGCTCCTACAATGAGCAGTTCTTC. Translating gives CASSPLAGASSYNEQFF. Looking up the rest from reference TRBV13 and TRBJ2-1 gives the full variable domain: AAGVIQSPRHLIKEKRETATLKCYPIPRHDTVYWYQQGPGQDPQFLISFYEKMQSDKGSIPDRFSAQQFSDYHSELNMSSLELGDSALYFCASSPLAGASSYNEQFFGPGTRLTVL.